This T cell receptor (beta chain) was identified during a study of blood T cell repertoires in COVID-19. Study details: Samples representing acute and convalescent COVID-19 were sourced from the United States, Italy and Spain. Sample material is recorded as cDNA or gDNA derived from T cells, B-cell-depleted T cells, or PBMCs.

Original methodology: From reference gene primer amplification, estimates of nucleated cell counts were derived. This table comes from immunoSEQ multiplex PCR, and its TCRdb copy is limited to in-frame clones, with some not included. D and trimming were read from the DNA, whereas the V and J calls and clone size are those reported in that table. Altogether fewer than 80,000 clones are present, 86% being singletons, with the ten largest covering around 6%. This clone showed up just a few times. Germline V CDR1 and CDR2: SGHRS, YFSETQ. This CDR3 is built from 16 residues. Deletions cut 0 bases from V and 0 bases from J, with 10 bases between. Seattle patients were enrolled while actively infected and followed longitudinally.

The chain recombines TRBV5-1 with TRBJ1-3; D perhaps matches TRBD1 (5 bases). This sequence originates from an elderly man with COVID-19, enrolled during active disease. The sample taken for sequencing was peripheral blood. CDR3 amino acids: CASSLAGGGSGNTIYF. CDR3 coding DNA: TGCGCCAGCAGCTTGGCCGGCGGGGGCTCTGGAAACACCATATATTTT.